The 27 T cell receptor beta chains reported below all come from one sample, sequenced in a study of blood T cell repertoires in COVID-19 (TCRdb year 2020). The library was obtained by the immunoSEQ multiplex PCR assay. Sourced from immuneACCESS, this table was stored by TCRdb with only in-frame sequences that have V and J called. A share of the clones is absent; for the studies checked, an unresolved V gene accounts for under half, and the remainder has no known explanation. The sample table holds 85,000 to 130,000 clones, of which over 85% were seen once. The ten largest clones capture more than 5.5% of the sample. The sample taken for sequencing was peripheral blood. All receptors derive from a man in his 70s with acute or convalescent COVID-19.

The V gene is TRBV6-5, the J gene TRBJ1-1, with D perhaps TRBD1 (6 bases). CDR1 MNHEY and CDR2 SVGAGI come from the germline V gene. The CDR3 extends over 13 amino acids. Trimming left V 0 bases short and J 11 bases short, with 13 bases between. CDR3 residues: CASSYSGTKTAFF. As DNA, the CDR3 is TGTGCCAGCAGTTACTCGGGGACAAAAACGGCTTTCTTT.

The chain's CDR3 is CATSRDKHGQPQHF. The CDR3 DNA reads as TGTGCCACCAGCAGAGATAAGCACGGTCAGCCCCAGCATTTT. The gene calls are TRBV15 and TRBJ1-5; no clear D. This CDR3 is built from 14 residues. The V gene lost 0 bases and the J gene lost 6 bases, with 9 bases spanning the gap. The germline gives CDR1 LNHNV, CDR2 YYDKDF (reference sequence).

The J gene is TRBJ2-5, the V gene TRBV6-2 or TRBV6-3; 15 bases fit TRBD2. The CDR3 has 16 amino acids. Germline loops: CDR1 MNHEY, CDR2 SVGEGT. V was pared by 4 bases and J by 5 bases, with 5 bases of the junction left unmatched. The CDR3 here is CASSFTGTSGRETQYF. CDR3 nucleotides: TGTGCCAGCAGTTTCACCGGGACTAGCGGGAGGGAGACCCAGTACTTC.

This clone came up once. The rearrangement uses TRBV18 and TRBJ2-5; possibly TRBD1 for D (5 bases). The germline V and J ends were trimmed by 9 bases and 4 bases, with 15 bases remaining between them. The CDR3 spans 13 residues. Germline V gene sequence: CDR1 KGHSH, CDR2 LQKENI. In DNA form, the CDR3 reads TGTGCCAGTTCCAGGGCTTGGGGAGAGACCCAGTACTTC. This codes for CASSRAWGETQYF. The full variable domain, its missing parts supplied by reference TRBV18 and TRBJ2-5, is NAGVMQNPRHLVRRRGQEARLRCSPMKGHSHVYWYRQLPEEGLKFMVYLQKENIIDESGMPKERFSAEFPKEGPSILRIQQVVRGDSAAYFCASSRAWGETQYFGPGTRLLVL.

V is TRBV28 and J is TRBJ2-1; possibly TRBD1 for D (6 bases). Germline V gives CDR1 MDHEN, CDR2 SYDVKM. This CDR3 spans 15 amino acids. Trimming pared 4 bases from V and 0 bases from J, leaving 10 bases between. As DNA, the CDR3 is TGTGCCAGCAGTTGGGCAGGGGACTCCTACAATGAGCAGTTCTTC. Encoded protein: CASSWAGDSYNEQFF. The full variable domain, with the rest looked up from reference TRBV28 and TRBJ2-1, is DVKVTQSSRYLVKRTGEKVFLECVQDMDHENMFWYRQDPGLGLRLIYFSYDVKMKEKGDIPEGYSVSREKKERFSLILESASTNQTSMYLCASSWAGDSYNEQFFGPGTRLTVL.

CDR3 protein: CASSRTGNEKLFF. DNA of the CDR3: TGTGCCAGCAGCCGGACAGGGAATGAAAAACTGTTTTTT. The V and J genes are TRBV11-1 and TRBJ1-4; TRBD1 matches 8 bases. The germline V gene encodes CDR1 SGHAT and CDR2 FQDESV (reference sequence). V lost 5 bases to trimming and J lost 5 bases; unmatched junction nucleotides: 1. CDR3 length equals 13 residues.

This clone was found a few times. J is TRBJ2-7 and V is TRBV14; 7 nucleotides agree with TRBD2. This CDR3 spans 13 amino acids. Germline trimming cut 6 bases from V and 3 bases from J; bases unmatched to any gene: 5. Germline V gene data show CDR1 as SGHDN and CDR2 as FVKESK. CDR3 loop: CASRRAGFYEQYF. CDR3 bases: TGTGCCAGCAGAAGAGCGGGGTTCTACGAGCAGTACTTC. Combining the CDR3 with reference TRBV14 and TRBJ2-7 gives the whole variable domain EAGVTQFPSHSVIEKGQTVTLRCDPISGHDNLYWYRRVMGKEIKFLLHFVKESKQDESGMPNNRFLAERTGGTYSTLKVQPAELEDSGVYFCASRRAGFYEQYFGPGTRLTVT.

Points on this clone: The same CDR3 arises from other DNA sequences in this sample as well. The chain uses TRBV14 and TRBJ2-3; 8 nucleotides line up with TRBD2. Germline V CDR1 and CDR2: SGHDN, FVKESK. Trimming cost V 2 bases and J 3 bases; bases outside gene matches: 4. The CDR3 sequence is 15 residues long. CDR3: CASSQWGGRTDTQYF. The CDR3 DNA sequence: TGTGCCAGCAGCCAATGGGGCGGGAGGACAGATACGCAGTATTTT.

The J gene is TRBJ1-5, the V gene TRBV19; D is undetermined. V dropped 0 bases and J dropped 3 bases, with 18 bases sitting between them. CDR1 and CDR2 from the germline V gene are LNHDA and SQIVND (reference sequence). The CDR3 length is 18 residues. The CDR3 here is CASSIDLFEGWDNQPQHF. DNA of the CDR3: TGTGCCAGTAGTATAGATCTTTTCGAGGGATGGGACAATCAGCCCCAGCATTTT.

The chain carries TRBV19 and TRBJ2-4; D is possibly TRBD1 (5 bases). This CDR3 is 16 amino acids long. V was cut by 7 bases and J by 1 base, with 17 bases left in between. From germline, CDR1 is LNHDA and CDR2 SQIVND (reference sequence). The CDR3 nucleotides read TGTGCCAGTACCATGGGGCCAGCGCCTGCCAAAAACATTCAGTACTTC. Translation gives CASTMGPAPAKNIQYF.

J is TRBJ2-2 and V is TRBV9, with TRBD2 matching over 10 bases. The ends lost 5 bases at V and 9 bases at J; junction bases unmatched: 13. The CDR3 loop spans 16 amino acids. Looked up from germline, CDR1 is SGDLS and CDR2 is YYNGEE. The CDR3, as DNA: TGTGCCAGCAGAGCCTCTCCCAGCGGGGGGGCCTGGGAGCTGTTTTTT. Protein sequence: CASRASPSGGAWELFF.

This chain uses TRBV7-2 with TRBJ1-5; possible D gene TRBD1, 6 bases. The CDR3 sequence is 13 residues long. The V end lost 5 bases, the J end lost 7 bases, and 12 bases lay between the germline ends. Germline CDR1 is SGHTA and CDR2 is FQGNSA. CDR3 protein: CASSPTGFQPQHF. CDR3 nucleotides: TGTGCCAGCAGCCCGACAGGTTTCCAGCCCCAGCATTTT.

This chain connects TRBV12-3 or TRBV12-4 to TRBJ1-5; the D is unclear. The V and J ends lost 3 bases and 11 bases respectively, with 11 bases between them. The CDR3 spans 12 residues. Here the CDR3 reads CASSFRSGAQHF. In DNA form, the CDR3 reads TGTGCCAGCAGTTTCCGTAGTGGAGCCCAGCATTTT.

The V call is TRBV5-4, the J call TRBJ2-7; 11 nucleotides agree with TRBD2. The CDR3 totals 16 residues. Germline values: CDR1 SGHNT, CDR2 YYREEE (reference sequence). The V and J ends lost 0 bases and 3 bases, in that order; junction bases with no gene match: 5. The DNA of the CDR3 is TGTGCCAGCAGCTTGGCCACTAGCGGGAGAATCTACGAGCAGTACTTC. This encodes CASSLATSGRIYEQYF.

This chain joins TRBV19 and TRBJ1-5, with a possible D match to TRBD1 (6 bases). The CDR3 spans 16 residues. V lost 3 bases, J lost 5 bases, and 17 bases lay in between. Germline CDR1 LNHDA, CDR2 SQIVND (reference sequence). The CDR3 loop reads CASSIIRGGAYQPQHF. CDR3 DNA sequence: TGTGCCAGTAGTATTATAAGGGGGGGCGCGTATCAGCCCCAGCATTTT.

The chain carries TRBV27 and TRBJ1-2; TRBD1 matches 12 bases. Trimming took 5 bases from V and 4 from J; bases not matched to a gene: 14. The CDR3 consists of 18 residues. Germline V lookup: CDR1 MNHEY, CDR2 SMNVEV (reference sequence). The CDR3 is CASSLRPGTGGGIYGYTF. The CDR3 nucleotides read TGTGCCAGCAGTCTACGTCCCGGGACAGGGGGCGGGATCTATGGCTACACCTTC.

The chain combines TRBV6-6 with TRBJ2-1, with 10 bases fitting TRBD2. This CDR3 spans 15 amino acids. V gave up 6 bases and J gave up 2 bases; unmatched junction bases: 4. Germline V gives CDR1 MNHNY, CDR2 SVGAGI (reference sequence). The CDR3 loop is CASRPSGSPYNEQFF. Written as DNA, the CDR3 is TGTGCCAGCAGGCCTAGCGGGAGTCCCTACAATGAGCAGTTCTTC.

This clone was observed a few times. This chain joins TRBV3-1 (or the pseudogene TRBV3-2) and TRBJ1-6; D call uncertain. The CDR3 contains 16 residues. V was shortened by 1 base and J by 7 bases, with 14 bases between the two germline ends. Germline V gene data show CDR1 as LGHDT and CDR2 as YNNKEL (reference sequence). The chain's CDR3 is CASSQGVGGINSPLHF. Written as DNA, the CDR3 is TGTGCCAGCAGCCAAGGGGTAGGAGGAATAAATTCACCCCTCCACTTT.

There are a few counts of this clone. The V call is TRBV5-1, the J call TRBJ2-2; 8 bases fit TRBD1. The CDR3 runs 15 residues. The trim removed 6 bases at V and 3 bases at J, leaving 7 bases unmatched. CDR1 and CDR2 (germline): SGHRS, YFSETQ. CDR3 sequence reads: CASTRAGGDTGELFF. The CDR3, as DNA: TGCGCCAGCACCAGGGCAGGGGGCGACACCGGGGAGCTGTTTTTT.

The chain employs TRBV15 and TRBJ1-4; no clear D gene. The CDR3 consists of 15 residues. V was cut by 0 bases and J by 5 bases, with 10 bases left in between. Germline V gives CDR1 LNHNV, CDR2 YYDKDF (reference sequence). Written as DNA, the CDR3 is TGTGCCACCAGCAGAGATCAGGAACTCAATGAAAAACTGTTTTTT. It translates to CATSRDQELNEKLFF.

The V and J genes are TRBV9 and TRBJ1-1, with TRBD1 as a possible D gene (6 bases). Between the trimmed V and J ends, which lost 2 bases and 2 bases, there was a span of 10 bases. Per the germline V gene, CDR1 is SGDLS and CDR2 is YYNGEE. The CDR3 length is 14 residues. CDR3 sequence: CASSVDSLNTEAFF. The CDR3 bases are TGTGCCAGCAGCGTGGACAGTCTCAACACTGAAGCTTTCTTT.

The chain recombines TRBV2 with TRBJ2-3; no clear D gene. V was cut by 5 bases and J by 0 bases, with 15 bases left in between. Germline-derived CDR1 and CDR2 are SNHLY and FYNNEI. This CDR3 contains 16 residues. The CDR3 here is CASSLTPGSSTDTQYF. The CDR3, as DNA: TGTGCCAGCAGTCTCACGCCGGGTAGTAGCACAGATACGCAGTATTTT.

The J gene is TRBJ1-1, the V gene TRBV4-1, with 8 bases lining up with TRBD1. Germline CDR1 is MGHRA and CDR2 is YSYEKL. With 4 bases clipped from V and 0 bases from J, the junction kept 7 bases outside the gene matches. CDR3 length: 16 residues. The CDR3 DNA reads TGCGCCAGCAGCCCGGGACAGGCGGTTATGAACACTGAAGCTTTCTTT. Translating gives CASSPGQAVMNTEAFF.

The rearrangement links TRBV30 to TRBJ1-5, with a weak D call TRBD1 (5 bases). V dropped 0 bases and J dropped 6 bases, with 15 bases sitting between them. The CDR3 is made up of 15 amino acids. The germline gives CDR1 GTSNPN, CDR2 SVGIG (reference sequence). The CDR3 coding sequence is TGTGCCTGGAGTGTACCGGGCAGGGTTCTTCAGCCCCAGCATTTT. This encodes CAWSVPGRVLQPQHF.

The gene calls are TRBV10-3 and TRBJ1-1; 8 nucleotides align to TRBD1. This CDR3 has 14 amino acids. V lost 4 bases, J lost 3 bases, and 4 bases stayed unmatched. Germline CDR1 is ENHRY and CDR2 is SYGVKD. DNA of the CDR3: TGTGCCATCAGTGGAGGGACAGGCTACACTGAAGCTTTCTTT. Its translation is CAISGGTGYTEAFF.

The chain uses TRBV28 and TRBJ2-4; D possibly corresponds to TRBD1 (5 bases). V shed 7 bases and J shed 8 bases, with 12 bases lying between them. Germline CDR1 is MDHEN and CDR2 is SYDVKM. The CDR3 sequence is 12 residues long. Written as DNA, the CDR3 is TGTGCCAGCAAAGGGGCTCTGGACATTCAGTACTTC. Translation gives CASKGALDIQYF.

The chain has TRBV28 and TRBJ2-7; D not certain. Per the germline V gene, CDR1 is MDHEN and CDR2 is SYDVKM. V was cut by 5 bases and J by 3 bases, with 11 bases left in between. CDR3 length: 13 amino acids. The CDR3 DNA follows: TGTGCCAGCAGTGCCCGATCGGGCTACGAGCAGTACTTC. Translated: CASSARSGYEQYF.